This T cell receptor beta chain was identified during a study of blood T cell repertoires in COVID-19. Study at large: Acute and convalescent COVID-19 specimens originated in the United States, Italy and Spain.

The CDR3 is 16 amino acids. Germline V gives CDR1 SNHLY, CDR2 FYNNEI. The V and J ends lost 3 bases and 7 bases, in that order; junction bases with no gene match: 11. Participant-given clinical history determined each cohort assignment. Either two negative PCRs, clearance, or symptom resolution qualified Cohort 3 donors as recovered. Per the authors' pipeline: By means of reference gene primer amplification, nucleated cell counts were estimated. Clones were sequenced by immunoSEQ multiplex PCR, and TCRdb holds only the in-frame ones, with some missing. The DNA was the basis for D and trimming; V, J and clone size are from that table. This table has under 150,000 clones, 60% to 80% appearing once.

The sequencing sample was made of PBMCs or T cells enriched from blood (not recorded which). The chain carries TRBV2 and TRBJ2-1, with 8 bases that match TRBD2. The receptor was derived from a woman aged 50 to 65 who had recovered from COVID-19. This CDR3 is CASSESGREVRNEQFF. The CDR3 coding sequence is TGTGCCAGCAGTGAGAGCGGGCGGGAGGTGAGAAATGAGCAGTTCTTC.